This is a list of T cell receptor beta chains from one sample in a study of blood T cell repertoires in COVID-19. Using immunoSEQ multiplex PCR, the repertoire was profiled, and TCRdb retains in-frame clones only, with some absent. The sample contains hundreds of thousands of clones, around 90% of which appear only once. Material for sequencing was peripheral blood. All receptors derive from a man between 65 and 85 years old with acute or convalescent COVID-19. The CDR3 runs from the conserved cysteine through the conserved F or W. The D gene is left open where the match is weak. Clone size is stated in some rows and not others, as once, few, many or a class when expanded.

V,D,J,size,DNA,CDR3
TRBV5-1,NA,TRBJ2-5,NA,TGCGCCAGCAGCTGGATTGGCAGGGGGGAAGAGACCCAGTACTTC,CASSWIGRGEETQYF
TRBV10-3,NA,TRBJ2-1,NA,TGTGCCATCAGTGAGAGGGGCGGTAGCTCCTACAATGAGCAGTTCTTC,CAISERGGSSYNEQFF
TRBV7-7,TRBD2,TRBJ2-1,NA,TGTGCCAGCAGCTTAGGGACTAGCGGGAGCAATGAGCAGTTCTTC,CASSLGTSGSNEQFF
TRBV7-2,TRBD2,TRBJ2-7,once,TGTGCCAGCAGCTTAGATAGCGGGGGGAACGAGCAGTACTTC,CASSLDSGGNEQYF
TRBV7-2,NA,TRBJ1-2,NA,TGTGCCAGCAGCCCCTGGGGGGCTAACTATGGCTACACCTTC,CASSPWGANYGYTF
TRBV6-5,NA,TRBJ2-1,NA,TGTGCCAGCAGTACAGAGTACAATGAGCAGTTCTTC,CASSTEYNEQFF
TRBV6-6,NA,TRBJ2-1,NA,TGTGCCAGCAGTTACTTTGGGCGGGGTCGTGAGCAGTTCTTC,CASSYFGRGREQFF
TRBV4-3,TRBD2,TRBJ2-1,NA,TGCGCCAGCAGCCAAGGGCGGGAGGGGTTGGATGAGCAGTTCTTC,CASSQGREGLDEQFF
TRBV5-1,NA,TRBJ2-1,NA,TGCGCCAGCAGCTTGAGACCTAGCGCATACAATGAGCAGTTCTTC,CASSLRPSAYNEQFF
TRBV29-1,TRBD1,TRBJ1-2,NA,TGCAGCGTTCGCCCCCGGGACAGGGATGGTGGCTATGGCTACACCTTC,CSVRPRDRDGGYGYTF
TRBV12-5,TRBD1,TRBJ1-1,few,TGTGCTAGTGGTTTGGGACAGGGTAACACTGAAGCTTTCTTT,CASGLGQGNTEAFF
TRBV5-1,NA,TRBJ2-3,once,TGCGCCAGCAGTCGCGGGAATGACGGCGCCACAGATACGCAGTATTTT,CASSRGNDGATDTQYF